The 27 T cell receptor beta chains below were found in one sample sequenced in a study of T cell responses to AZD1222 COVID-19 vaccine. The assay was immunoSEQ multiplex PCR, and TCRdb's table has in-frame clones only and misses some. The repertoire has tens of thousands of clones, around 90% of them found once; the top ten carry around 5.2%. The source material was peripheral blood, sampled on day 0 of MenACWY control vaccination. Receptors originate from an adult in good health.

The chain combines TRBV5-6 with TRBJ1-2; D might be TRBD1 (6 bases). CDR1 SGHDT and CDR2 YYEEEE come from the germline V gene. The germline V and J ends were trimmed by 3 bases and 6 bases, with 12 bases remaining between them. This CDR3 comprises 13 residues. CDR3: CASSSDRLHGYTF. The CDR3 DNA sequence: TGTGCCAGCAGCTCCGACAGGCTGCATGGCTACACCTTC.

The chain is built from TRBV4-1 and TRBJ1-1; D perhaps matches TRBD1 (5 bases). The CDR3 is 14 residues long. Germline assignment: CDR1 MGHRA and CDR2 YSYEKL. Between the trimmed V and J ends, which lost 0 bases and 8 bases, there was a span of 13 bases. The CDR3, as DNA: TGCGCCAGCAGCCAAGACCAGGGCCGACGGGAAGCTTTCTTT. Amino acids: CASSQDQGRREAFF.

The chain has TRBV15 and TRBJ1-1, with a tentative D call TRBD1 (5 bases). Trimming took off 2 bases at V and 1 base at J, with 11 bases between the two ends. CDR1 is LNHNV, CDR2 YYDKDF, per germline (reference sequence). The CDR3 covers 15 residues. DNA for the CDR3: TGTGCCACCAGCAGAACTGGGGGTTGGAACACTGAAGCTTTCTTT. This translates into CATSRTGGWNTEAFF.

The rearrangement uses TRBV6-5 and TRBJ1-6; 8 positions agree with TRBD1. In germline, CDR1 is MNHEY, CDR2 SVGAGI. The CDR3 contains 13 residues. Trimming removed 6 bases from V and 10 bases from J; junction bases left unmatched: 5. The CDR3 DNA is TGTGCCAGCAGCCAGGGGGCAGGGTCACCCCTCCACTTT. Translated, it gives CASSQGAGSPLHF.

This chain joins TRBV24-1 and TRBJ1-3, with D maybe TRBD1 (5 bases). Germline V gene sequence: CDR1 KGHDR, CDR2 SFDVKD. The CDR3 runs to 15 residues. V was shortened by 5 bases and J by 0 bases, with 10 bases between the two germline ends. The CDR3 protein is CATSGGRNSGNTIYF. CDR3 DNA sequence: TGTGCCACCAGTGGGGGACGGAACTCTGGAAACACCATATATTTT.

This sequence joins TRBV18 and TRBJ1-2, with a weak D call TRBD1 (6 bases). The germline V and J ends were trimmed by 3 bases and 4 bases, with 6 bases remaining between them. This CDR3 spans 12 amino acids. Germline V CDR1 and CDR2: KGHSH, LQKENI. The chain's CDR3 is CASSPDSYGYTF. CDR3 DNA: TGTGCCAGCTCACCGGACAGCTATGGCTACACCTTC.

CDR3 nucleotides: TGTGCCAGCTCACTTCAGACAGGAAATTCACCCCTCCACTTT. It translates to CASSLQTGNSPLHF. This chain uses TRBV18 with TRBJ1-6; TRBD1 might be the D (6 bases). The ends were cut back, 4 bases at V and 7 bases at J, with 11 bases in the middle. CDR3 length: 14 residues. The V gene's germline CDR1 is KGHSH and CDR2 LQKENI.

The chain employs TRBV7-2 and TRBJ1-1; D uncertain. Trimming left V 2 bases short and J 2 bases short, with 12 bases between. This CDR3 is built from 15 residues. Germline V gene data show CDR1 as SGHTA and CDR2 as FQGNSA. CDR3 nucleotide sequence: TGTGCCAGCAGCTTACAACCGGGAGCTAACACTGAAGCTTTCTTT. Protein: CASSLQPGANTEAFF.

This sequence joins TRBV10-3 and TRBJ2-2; 10 positions match TRBD1. The CDR3 has 14 amino acids. The germline V gene encodes CDR1 ENHRY and CDR2 SYGVKD. The trim removed 5 bases at V and 8 bases at J, leaving 5 bases unmatched. CDR3 coding DNA: TGTGCCATCAGTCGGGACAGGGGTATTGGGGAGCTGTTTTTT. It specifies CAISRDRGIGELFF.

This chain joins TRBV19 and TRBJ1-2; 8 bases are a match to TRBD1. This CDR3 is built from 15 residues. CDR1 is LNHDA, CDR2 SQIVND, per germline (reference sequence). Losses at the gene ends were 3 bases for V and 8 bases for J; bases not matched to a gene: 11. CDR3 sequence reads: CASSIVTGEGEGYTF. CDR3 bases: TGTGCCAGTAGTATTGTGACAGGGGAAGGGGAAGGCTACACCTTC. Full variable domain (rest looked up from reference TRBV19 and TRBJ1-2): DGGITQSPKYLFRKEGQNVTLSCEQNLNHDAMYWYRQDPGQGLRLIYYSQIVNDFQKGDIAEGYSVSREKKESFPLTVTSAQKNPTAFYLCASSIVTGEGEGYTFGSGTRLTVV.

This clone was observed once. The chain combines TRBV27 with TRBJ1-1; no reliable D call. The CDR3 is 14 amino acids. V was trimmed by 2 bases and J by 0 bases, leaving 7 bases between them. Germline CDR1 is MNHEY and CDR2 is SMNVEV (reference sequence). CDR3 sequence (DNA): TGTGCCAGCAGTTTAGGTAGGATGAACACTGAAGCTTTCTTT. Translated: CASSLGRMNTEAFF.

The rearrangement joins TRBV19 to TRBJ2-7, with D perhaps TRBD1 or TRBD2 (5 bases each). Germline lookup yields CDR1 LNHDA and CDR2 SQIVND (reference sequence). The ends were cut back, 4 bases at V and 4 bases at J, with 17 bases in the middle. The length of the CDR3 is 15 residues. The CDR3 nucleotides read TGTGCCAGTAGTACCCATGCCGGGGCGGGTTACGAGCAGTACTTC. Its translation: CASSTHAGAGYEQYF.

This chain links TRBV2 with TRBJ2-4; tentative D call: TRBD2 (5 bases). V was shortened by 3 bases and J by 0 bases, with 9 bases between the two germline ends. Germline V gene sequence: CDR1 SNHLY, CDR2 FYNNEI. The CDR3 has 15 amino acids. The CDR3 spells CASSEREQAKNIQYF. The CDR3 DNA follows: TGTGCCAGCAGTGAGAGGGAGCAAGCCAAAAACATTCAGTACTTC.

This clone was detected a few times. CDR3: CASVGVGAISYEQYF. The CDR3 bases are TGTGCCAGCGTGGGGGTTGGGGCAATCTCCTACGAGCAGTACTTC. V usage is TRBV28 and J usage is TRBJ2-7, with D perhaps given as TRBD1 or TRBD2 (5 bases each). This CDR3 has 15 residues. Per the germline V gene, CDR1 is MDHEN and CDR2 is SYDVKM. V lost 8 bases, J lost 0 bases, and 17 bases lay in between.

The V and J genes are TRBV25-1 and TRBJ2-7, with TRBD2 as a possible D gene (6 bases). Looked up from germline, CDR1 is MGHDK and CDR2 is SYGVNS. V was trimmed by 7 bases and J by 2 bases, leaving 18 bases between them. CDR3 length: 15 amino acids. The CDR3: CASTRLRGTTYEQYF. The CDR3, as DNA: TGTGCCAGCACCCGACTGCGGGGCACTACCTACGAGCAGTACTTC.

This clone was seen once. The chain couples TRBV5-1 to TRBJ2-5; D not resolved. This CDR3 is 12 amino acids long. Germline lookup yields CDR1 SGHRS and CDR2 YFSETQ. V was clipped by 5 bases and J by 1 base, with 6 bases between them. CDR3 DNA: TGCGCCAGCAGAGCCGCCCAAGAGACCCAGTACTTC. As protein: CASRAAQETQYF.

CDR3 loop: CASSPQESSYNEQFF. Here the CDR3 DNA reads TGTGCCAGCTCACCCCAGGAAAGCTCCTACAATGAGCAGTTCTTC. The V call is TRBV18, the J call TRBJ2-1; D not resolved. The CDR3 covers 15 residues. V lost 3 bases to trimming and J lost 0 bases, with 9 bases between them. Germline V gene data show CDR1 as KGHSH and CDR2 as LQKENI.

As regards this clone: This specimen includes other DNA sequences encoding the same CDR3. The J gene is TRBJ2-2, the V gene TRBV19; perhaps TRBD2 as D (5 bases). The V end was cut by 2 bases, the J end by 5 bases, with 9 bases between. Germline values: CDR1 LNHDA, CDR2 SQIVND (reference sequence). The length of the CDR3 is 14 residues. In DNA form, the CDR3 reads TGTGCCAGTAGTATACTAGCTGGTACCGGGGAGCTGTTTTTT. Its translation: CASSILAGTGELFF.

The chain joins TRBV7-2 to TRBJ1-2; no clear D gene. The CDR3 is made up of 13 amino acids. Germline V gene lookup returns CDR1 SGHTA and CDR2 FQGNSA. V was cut by 4 bases and J by 4 bases, with 10 bases left in between. This CDR3 is CASSSAGSYGYTF. The CDR3 bases are TGTGCCAGCAGCTCGGCAGGATCCTATGGCTACACCTTC.

The rearrangement joins TRBV6-4 to TRBJ1-2; TRBD1 agrees at 11 bases. The ends lost 4 bases at V and 2 bases at J; junction bases unmatched: 12. This CDR3 has 18 residues. Germline V gives CDR1 MRHNA, CDR2 SNTAGT. This chain's CDR3 is CASSVIRGQGASNYGYTF. The DNA of the CDR3 is TGTGCCAGCAGTGTGATCCGTGGACAGGGGGCAAGCAACTATGGCTACACCTTC.

The chain employs TRBV7-2 and TRBJ1-3; D perhaps matches TRBD1 (6 bases). V lost 5 bases to trimming and J lost 0 bases, with 20 bases between them. The germline V gene encodes CDR1 SGHTA and CDR2 FQGNSA. CDR3 length: 18 residues. CDR3 residues: CASSRQPPGHLSGNTIYF. The CDR3 coding sequence is TGTGCCAGCAGCCGTCAACCCCCGGGACACCTCTCTGGAAACACCATATATTTT.

The rearrangement uses TRBV9 and TRBJ2-7, with TRBD1 matching over 9 bases. The CDR3 covers 14 residues. V lost 4 bases and J lost 5; bases outside the gene matches: 7. Germline V gene sequence: CDR1 SGDLS, CDR2 YYNGEE. CDR3 DNA sequence: TGTGCCAGCAGCCCACGGACAGGGGCCGACGAGCAGTACTTC. Its translation is CASSPRTGADEQYF.

J is TRBJ2-5 and V is TRBV6-5; D remains ambiguous. The CDR3 has 14 amino acids. Trimming shortened V by 4 bases and J by 5 bases, and 14 bases separated the two germline ends. Germline V gives CDR1 MNHEY, CDR2 SVGAGI. The CDR3 here is CASSSRWGSETQYF. The DNA for the CDR3 is TGTGCCAGCAGTTCCCGGTGGGGTTCGGAGACCCAGTACTTC.

The chain has TRBV5-1 and TRBJ2-5; weak D call: TRBD1 (5 bases). CDR1 SGHRS and CDR2 YFSETQ come from the germline V gene. V was clipped by 5 bases and J by 1 base, with 9 bases between them. This CDR3 spans 13 amino acids. The CDR3 region has the DNA TGCGCCAGCAGACCGGACATCCAAGAGACCCAGTACTTC. Protein product: CASRPDIQETQYF.

The table lists this clone with a few counts. The rearrangement uses TRBV3-1 (or the pseudogene TRBV3-2) and TRBJ1-1, with a possible D match to TRBD1 (6 bases). Per germline, CDR1 LGHDT and CDR2 YNNKEL (reference sequence). Trimming shortened V by 4 bases and J by 1 base, and 16 bases separated the two germline ends. CDR3 size: 16 residues. The CDR3 reads CASSRSGTLKNTEAFF. In nucleotides, the CDR3 is TGTGCCAGCAGCCGATCCGGGACACTTAAGAACACTGAAGCTTTCTTT.

Only a few counts were recorded for this clone. The rearrangement links TRBV10-1 to TRBJ1-6, with 8 bases matching TRBD1. Germline V lookup: CDR1 WNHNN, CDR2 SYGVQD (reference sequence). J was trimmed by 10 bases and V by 4 bases; bases with no gene match: 6. The CDR3 totals 14 residues. Here the CDR3 reads CASSATGVGSPLHF. Here the CDR3 DNA reads TGCGCCAGCAGTGCGACAGGGGTCGGGTCACCCCTCCACTTT.

The chain employs TRBV18 and TRBJ2-3, with 9 bases that match TRBD2. V was pared by 1 base and J by 0 bases, with 14 bases of the junction left unmatched. Germline-derived CDR1 and CDR2 are KGHSH and LQKENI. CDR3 length: 20 residues. The CDR3 loop reads CASSPRSLAGTTTSTDTQYF. Here the CDR3 DNA reads TGTGCCAGCTCACCACGCTCCCTAGCGGGAACAACTACTAGCACAGATACGCAGTATTTT. Using reference TRBV18 and TRBJ2-3 for the parts outside the CDR3, the full variable domain is NAGVMQNPRHLVRRRGQEARLRCSPMKGHSHVYWYRQLPEEGLKFMVYLQKENIIDESGMPKERFSAEFPKEGPSILRIQQVVRGDSAAYFCASSPRSLAGTTTSTDTQYFGPGTRLTVL.